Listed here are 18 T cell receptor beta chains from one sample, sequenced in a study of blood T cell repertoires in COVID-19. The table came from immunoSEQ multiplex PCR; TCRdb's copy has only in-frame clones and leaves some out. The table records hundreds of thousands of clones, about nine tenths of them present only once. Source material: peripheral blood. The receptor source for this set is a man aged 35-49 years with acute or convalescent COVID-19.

The CDR3 reads CASSLAGDGNQPQHF. CDR3 bases: TGTGCCAGCAGCTTGGCCGGGGATGGCAATCAGCCCCAGCATTTT. This chain links TRBV5-4 with TRBJ1-5, with D unresolved. The CDR3 spans 15 residues. The V end lost 0 bases, the J end lost 2 bases, and 9 bases lay between the germline ends. Germline V CDR1 and CDR2: SGHNT, YYREEE (reference sequence).

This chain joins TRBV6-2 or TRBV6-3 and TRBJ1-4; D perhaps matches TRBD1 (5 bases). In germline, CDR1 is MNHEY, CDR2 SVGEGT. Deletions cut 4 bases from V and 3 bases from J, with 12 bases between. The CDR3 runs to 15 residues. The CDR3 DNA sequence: TGTGCCAGCAGTTTTACCAGGGATGCTAATGAAAAACTGTTTTTT. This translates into CASSFTRDANEKLFF.

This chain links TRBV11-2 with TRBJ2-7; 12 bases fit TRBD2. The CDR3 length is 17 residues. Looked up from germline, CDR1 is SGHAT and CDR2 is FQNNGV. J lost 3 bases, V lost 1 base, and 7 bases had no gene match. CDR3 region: CASSLAPTSGGFYEQYF. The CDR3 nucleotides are TGTGCCAGCAGCTTAGCCCCCACTAGCGGGGGGTTCTACGAGCAGTACTTC.

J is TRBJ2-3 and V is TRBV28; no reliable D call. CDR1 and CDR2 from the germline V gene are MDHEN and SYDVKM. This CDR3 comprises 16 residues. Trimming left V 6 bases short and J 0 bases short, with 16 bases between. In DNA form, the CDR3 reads TGTGCCAGCAGCCTGCTCGGCGTGGGCAGCACAGATACGCAGTATTTT. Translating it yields CASSLLGVGSTDTQYF.

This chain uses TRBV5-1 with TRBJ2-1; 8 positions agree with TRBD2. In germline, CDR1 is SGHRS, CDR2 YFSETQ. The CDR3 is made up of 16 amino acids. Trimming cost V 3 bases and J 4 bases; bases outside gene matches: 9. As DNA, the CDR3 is TGCGCCAGCAGCTCCCTCCCCCCGGGAGGGTACAATGAGCAGTTCTTC. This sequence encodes CASSSLPPGGYNEQFF.

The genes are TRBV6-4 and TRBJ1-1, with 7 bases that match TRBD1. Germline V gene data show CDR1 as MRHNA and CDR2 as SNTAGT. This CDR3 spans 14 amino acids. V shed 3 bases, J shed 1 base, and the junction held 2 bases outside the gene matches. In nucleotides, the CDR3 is TGTGCCAGCAGTGAGGGGACAGCGAACACTGAAGCTTTCTTT. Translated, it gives CASSEGTANTEAFF.

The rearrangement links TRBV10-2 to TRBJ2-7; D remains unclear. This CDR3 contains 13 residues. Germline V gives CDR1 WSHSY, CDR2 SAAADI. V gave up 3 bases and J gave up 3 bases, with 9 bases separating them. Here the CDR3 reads CASSDQDYYEQYF. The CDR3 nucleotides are TGCGCCAGCAGTGATCAGGATTACTACGAGCAGTACTTC.

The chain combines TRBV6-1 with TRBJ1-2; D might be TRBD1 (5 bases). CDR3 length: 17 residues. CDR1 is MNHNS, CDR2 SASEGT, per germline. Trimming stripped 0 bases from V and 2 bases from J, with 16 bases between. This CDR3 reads CASSEALPGGFNYGYTF. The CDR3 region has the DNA TGTGCCAGCAGTGAAGCGCTTCCCGGGGGGTTCAACTATGGCTACACCTTC.

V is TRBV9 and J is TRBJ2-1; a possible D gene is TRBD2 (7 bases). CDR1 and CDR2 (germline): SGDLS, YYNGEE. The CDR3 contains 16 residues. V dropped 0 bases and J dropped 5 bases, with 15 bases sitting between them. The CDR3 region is CASSVVGGGAHNEQFF. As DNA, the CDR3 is TGTGCCAGCAGCGTAGTAGGGGGGGGTGCCCACAATGAGCAGTTCTTC.

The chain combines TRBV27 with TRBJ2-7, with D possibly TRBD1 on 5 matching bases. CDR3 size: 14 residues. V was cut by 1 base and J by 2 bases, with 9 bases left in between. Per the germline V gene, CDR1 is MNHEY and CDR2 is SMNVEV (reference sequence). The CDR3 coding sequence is TGTGCCAGCAGTTTATGGGGCTCTACCTACGAGCAGTACTTC. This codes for CASSLWGSTYEQYF.

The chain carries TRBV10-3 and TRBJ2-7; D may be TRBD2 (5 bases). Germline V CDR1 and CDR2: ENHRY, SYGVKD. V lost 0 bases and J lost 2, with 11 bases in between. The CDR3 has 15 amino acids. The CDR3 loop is CAISESTGNTYEQYF. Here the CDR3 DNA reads TGTGCCATCAGTGAGTCGACCGGGAACACCTACGAGCAGTACTTC.

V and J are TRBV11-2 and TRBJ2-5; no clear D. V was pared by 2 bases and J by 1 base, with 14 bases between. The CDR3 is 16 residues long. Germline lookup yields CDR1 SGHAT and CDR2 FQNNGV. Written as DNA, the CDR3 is TGTGCCAGCAGCTTAACCCCTGACGAGGTCCAAGAGACCCAGTACTTC. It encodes CASSLTPDEVQETQYF. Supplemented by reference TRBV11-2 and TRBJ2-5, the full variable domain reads EAGVAQSPRYKIIEKRQSVAFWCNPISGHATLYWYQQILGQGPKLLIQFQNNGVVDDSQLPKDRFSAERLKGVDSTLKIQPAKLEDSAVYLCASSLTPDEVQETQYFGPGTRLLVL.

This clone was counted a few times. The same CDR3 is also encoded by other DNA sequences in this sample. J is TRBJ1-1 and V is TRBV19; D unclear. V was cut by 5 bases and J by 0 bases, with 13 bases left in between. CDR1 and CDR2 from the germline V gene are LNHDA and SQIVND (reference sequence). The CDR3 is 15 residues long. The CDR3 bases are TGTGCCAGTAGTCCTAACAGATACATGAACACTGAAGCTTTCTTT. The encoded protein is CASSPNRYMNTEAFF. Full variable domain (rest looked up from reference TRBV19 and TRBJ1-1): DGGITQSPKYLFRKEGQNVTLSCEQNLNHDAMYWYRQDPGQGLRLIYYSQIVNDFQKGDIAEGYSVSREKKESFPLTVTSAQKNPTAFYLCASSPNRYMNTEAFFGQGTRLTVV.

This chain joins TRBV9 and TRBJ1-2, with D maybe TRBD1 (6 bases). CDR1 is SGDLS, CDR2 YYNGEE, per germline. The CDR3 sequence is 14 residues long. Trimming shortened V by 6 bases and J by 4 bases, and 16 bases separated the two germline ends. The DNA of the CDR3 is TGTGCCAGCACCACGGGACATTCGAGCTATGGCTACACCTTC. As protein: CASTTGHSSYGYTF.

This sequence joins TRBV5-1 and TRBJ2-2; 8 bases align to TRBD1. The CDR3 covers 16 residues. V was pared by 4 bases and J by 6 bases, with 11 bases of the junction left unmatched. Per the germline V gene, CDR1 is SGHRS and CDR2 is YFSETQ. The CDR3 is CASSPPGQGIAGELFF. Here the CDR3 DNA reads TGCGCCAGCAGCCCCCCCGGACAGGGAATAGCCGGGGAGCTGTTTTTT. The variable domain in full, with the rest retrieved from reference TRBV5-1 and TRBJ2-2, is KAGVTQTPRYLIKTRGQQVTLSCSPISGHRSVSWYQQTPGQGLQFLFEYFSETQRNKGNFPGRFSGRQFSNSRSEMNVSTLELGDSALYLCASSPPGQGIAGELFFGEGSRLTVL.

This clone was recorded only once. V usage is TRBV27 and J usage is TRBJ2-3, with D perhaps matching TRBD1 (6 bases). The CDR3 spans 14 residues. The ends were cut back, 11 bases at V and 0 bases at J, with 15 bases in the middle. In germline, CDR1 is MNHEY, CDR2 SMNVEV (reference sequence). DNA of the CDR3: TGTGCCCGGGGAGCACAGGGAAGCACAGATACGCAGTATTTT. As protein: CARGAQGSTDTQYF.

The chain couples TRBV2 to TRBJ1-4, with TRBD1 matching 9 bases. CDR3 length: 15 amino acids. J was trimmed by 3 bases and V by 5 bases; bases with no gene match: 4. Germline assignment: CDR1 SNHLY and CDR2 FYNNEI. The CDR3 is CASSRQGDSNEKLFF. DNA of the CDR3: TGTGCCAGCAGTCGACAGGGGGATTCTAATGAAAAACTGTTTTTT.

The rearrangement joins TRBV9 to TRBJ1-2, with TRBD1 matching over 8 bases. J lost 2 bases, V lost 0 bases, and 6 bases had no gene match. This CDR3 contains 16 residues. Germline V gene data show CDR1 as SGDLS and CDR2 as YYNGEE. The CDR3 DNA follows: TGTGCCAGCAGCGTAGAGGTGACAGGGGTCAACTATGGCTACACCTTC. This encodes CASSVEVTGVNYGYTF. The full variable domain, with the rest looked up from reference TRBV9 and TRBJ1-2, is DSGVTQTPKHLITATGQRVTLRCSPRSGDLSVYWYQQSLDQGLQFLIQYYNGEERAKGNILERFSAQQFPDLHSELNLSSLELGDSALYFCASSVEVTGVNYGYTFGSGTRLTVV.